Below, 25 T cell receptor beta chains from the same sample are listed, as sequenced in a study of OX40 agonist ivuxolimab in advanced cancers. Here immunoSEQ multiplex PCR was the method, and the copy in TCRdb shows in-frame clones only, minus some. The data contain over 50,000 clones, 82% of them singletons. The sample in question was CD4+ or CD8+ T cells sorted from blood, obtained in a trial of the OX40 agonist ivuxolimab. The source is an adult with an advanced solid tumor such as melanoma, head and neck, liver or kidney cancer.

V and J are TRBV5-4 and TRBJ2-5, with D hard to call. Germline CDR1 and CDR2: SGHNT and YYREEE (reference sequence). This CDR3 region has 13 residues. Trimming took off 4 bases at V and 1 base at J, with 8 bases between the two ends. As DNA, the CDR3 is TGTGCCAGCAGCCTACAAGCCCAAGAGACCCAGTACTTC. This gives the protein CASSLQAQETQYF. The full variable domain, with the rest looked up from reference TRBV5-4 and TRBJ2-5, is ETGVTQSPTHLIKTRGQQVTLRCSSQSGHNTVSWYQQALGQGPQFIFQYYREEENGRGNFPPRFSGLQFPNYSSELNVNALELDDSALYLCASSLQAQETQYFGPGTRLLVL.

CDR3 nucleotides: TGTGCCAGCAGTTACTGGGGGGCCACCGTGAGCGAGCAGTACTTC. Translated, it gives CASSYWGATVSEQYF. The rearrangement uses TRBV6-5 and TRBJ2-7; either TRBD1 or TRBD2 may supply D (6 bases each). Trimming removed 1 base from V and 6 bases from J, with 16 bases in between. The CDR3 spans 15 residues. Germline V gives CDR1 MNHEY, CDR2 SVGAGI.

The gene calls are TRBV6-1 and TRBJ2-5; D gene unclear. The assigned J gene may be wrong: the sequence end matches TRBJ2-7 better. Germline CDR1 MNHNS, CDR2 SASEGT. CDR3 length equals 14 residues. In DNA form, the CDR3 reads TGTGCCAGCAGTGCTGGTATCCAGGCCTACGAGCAGTACTTC. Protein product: CASSAGIQAYEQYF.

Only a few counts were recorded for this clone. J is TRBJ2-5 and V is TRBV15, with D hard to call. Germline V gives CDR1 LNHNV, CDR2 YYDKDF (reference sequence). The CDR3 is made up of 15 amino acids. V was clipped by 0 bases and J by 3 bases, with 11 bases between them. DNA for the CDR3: TGTGCCACCAGCAGAGACCGAGGTGTTGAAGAGACCCAGTACTTC. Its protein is CATSRDRGVEETQYF.

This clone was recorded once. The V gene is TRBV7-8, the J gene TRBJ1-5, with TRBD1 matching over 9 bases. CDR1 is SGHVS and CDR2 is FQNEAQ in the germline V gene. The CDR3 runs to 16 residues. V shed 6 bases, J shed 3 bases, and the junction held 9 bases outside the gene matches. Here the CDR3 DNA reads TGTGCCAGCAGTCGAACCGGGACAGGGCTCAATCAGCCCCAGCATTTT. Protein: CASSRTGTGLNQPQHF.

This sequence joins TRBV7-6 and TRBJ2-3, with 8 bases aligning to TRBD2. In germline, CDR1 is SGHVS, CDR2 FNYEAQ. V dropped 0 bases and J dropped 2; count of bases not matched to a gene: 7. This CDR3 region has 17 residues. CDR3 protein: CASSLALRRGATDTQYF. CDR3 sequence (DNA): TGTGCCAGCAGCTTAGCCCTCCGGCGGGGGGCCACAGATACGCAGTATTTT.

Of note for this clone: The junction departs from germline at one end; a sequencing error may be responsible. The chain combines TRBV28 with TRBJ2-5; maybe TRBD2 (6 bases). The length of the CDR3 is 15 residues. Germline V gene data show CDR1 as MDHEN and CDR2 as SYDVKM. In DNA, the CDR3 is TGTGCCAGCAGTTTGGTAGCGGACCTCCAAGGGACCCAGTACTTC. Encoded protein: CASSLVADLQGTQYF.

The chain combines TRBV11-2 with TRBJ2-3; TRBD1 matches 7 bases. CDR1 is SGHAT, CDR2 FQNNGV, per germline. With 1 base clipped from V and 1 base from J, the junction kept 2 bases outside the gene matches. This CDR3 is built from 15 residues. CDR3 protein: CASSLGTGRTDTQYF. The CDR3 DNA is TGTGCCAGCAGCTTAGGGACAGGCCGCACAGATACGCAGTATTTT. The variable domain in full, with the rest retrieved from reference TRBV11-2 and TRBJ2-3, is EAGVAQSPRYKIIEKRQSVAFWCNPISGHATLYWYQQILGQGPKLLIQFQNNGVVDDSQLPKDRFSAERLKGVDSTLKIQPAKLEDSAVYLCASSLGTGRTDTQYFGPGTRLTVL.

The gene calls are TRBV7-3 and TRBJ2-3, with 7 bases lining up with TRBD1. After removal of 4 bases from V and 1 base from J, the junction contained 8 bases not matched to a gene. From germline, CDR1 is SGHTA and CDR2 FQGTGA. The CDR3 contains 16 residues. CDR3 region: CASSSLNTGGTDTQYF. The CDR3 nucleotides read TGTGCCAGCAGCTCACTTAATACAGGGGGCACAGATACGCAGTATTTT.

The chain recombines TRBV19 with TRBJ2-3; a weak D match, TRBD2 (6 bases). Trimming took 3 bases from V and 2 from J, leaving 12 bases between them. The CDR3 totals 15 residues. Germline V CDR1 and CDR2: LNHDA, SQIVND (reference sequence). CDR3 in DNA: TGTGCCAGTAGTATCGTCGGGGACTTCACAGATACGCAGTATTTT. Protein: CASSIVGDFTDTQYF.

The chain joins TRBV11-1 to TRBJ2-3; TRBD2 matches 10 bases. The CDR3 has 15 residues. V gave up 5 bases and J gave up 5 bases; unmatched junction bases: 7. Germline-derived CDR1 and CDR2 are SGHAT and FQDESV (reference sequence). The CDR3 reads CASSPAGGHLDTQYF. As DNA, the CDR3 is TGTGCCAGCAGCCCAGCGGGGGGGCATTTAGATACGCAGTATTTT.

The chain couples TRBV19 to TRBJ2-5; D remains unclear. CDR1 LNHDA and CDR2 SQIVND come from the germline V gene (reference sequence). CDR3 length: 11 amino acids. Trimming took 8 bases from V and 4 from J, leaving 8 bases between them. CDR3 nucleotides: TGTGCCAGTGGTTCTGGAGAGACCCAGTACTTC. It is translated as CASGSGETQYF.

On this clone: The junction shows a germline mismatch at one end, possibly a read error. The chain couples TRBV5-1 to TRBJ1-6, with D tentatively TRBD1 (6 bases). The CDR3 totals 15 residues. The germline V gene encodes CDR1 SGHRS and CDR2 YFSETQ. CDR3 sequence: CASSLVGQGNSPLHF. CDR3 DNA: TGTGCCAGCAGCTTGGTCGGCCAGGGGAATTCACCCCTCCACTTT.

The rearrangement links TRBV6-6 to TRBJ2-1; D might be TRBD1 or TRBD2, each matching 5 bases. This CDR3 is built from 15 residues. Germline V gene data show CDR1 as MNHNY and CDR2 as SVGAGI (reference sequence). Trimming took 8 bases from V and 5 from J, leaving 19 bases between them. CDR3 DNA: TGTGCCAGCCTCCCCCCGGGGCGGACTGACAATGAGCAGTTCTTC. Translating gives CASLPPGRTDNEQFF.

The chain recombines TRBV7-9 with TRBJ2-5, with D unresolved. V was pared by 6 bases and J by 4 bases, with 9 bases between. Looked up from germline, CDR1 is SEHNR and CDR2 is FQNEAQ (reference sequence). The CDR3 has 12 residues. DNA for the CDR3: TGTGCCAGCAGTTCAAGTGGAGAGACCCAGTACTTC. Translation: CASSSSGETQYF.

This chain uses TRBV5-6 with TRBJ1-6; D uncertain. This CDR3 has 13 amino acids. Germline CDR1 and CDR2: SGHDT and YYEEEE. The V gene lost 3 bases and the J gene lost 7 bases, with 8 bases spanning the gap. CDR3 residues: CASSSTANSPLHF. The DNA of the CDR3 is TGTGCCAGCAGCTCAACAGCCAATTCACCCCTCCACTTT.

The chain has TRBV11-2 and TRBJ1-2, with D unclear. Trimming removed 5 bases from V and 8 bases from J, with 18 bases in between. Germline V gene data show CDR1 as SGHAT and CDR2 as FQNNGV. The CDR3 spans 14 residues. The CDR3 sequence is CASSAESAPGGYTF. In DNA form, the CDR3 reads TGTGCCAGCAGCGCGGAATCTGCGCCCGGGGGCTACACCTTC.

CDR3 in amino acids: CASSIRQVGTGELFF. The DNA of the CDR3 is TGTGCCAGTAGTATCAGACAGGTTGGCACCGGGGAGCTGTTTTTT. The genes are TRBV19 and TRBJ2-2; TRBD1 is a possible D gene (6 bases). CDR3 length: 15 residues. The V and J ends lost 3 bases and 4 bases respectively, with 12 bases between them. The germline V gene encodes CDR1 LNHDA and CDR2 SQIVND (reference sequence).

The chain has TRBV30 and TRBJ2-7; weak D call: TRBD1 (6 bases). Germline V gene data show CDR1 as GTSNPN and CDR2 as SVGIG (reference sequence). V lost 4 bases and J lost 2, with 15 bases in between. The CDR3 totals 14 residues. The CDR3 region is CAWNLGQITYEQYF. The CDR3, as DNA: TGTGCCTGGAACCTCGGACAGATCACCTACGAGCAGTACTTC. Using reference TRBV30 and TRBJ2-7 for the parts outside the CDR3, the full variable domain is SQTIHQWPATLVQPVGSPLSLECTVEGTSNPNLYWYRQAAGRGLQLLFYSVGIGQISSEVPQNLSASRPQDRQFILSSKKLLLSDSGFYLCAWNLGQITYEQYFGPGTRLTVT.

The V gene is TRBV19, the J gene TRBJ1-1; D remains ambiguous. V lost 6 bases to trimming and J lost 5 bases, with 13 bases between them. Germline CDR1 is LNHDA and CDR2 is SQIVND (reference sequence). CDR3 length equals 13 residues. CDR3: CASRLLPETEAFF. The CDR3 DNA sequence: TGTGCCAGTAGACTACTTCCTGAGACTGAAGCTTTCTTT. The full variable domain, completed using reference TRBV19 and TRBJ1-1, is DGGITQSPKYLFRKEGQNVTLSCEQNLNHDAMYWYRQDPGQGLRLIYYSQIVNDFQKGDIAEGYSVSREKKESFPLTVTSAQKNPTAFYLCASRLLPETEAFFGQGTRLTVV.

The CDR3 sequence: CASRQGTSGATSTDTQYF. The CDR3 nucleotides read TGTGCAAGTCGCCAAGGGACTAGCGGGGCCACTAGCACAGATACGCAGTATTTT. The chain recombines TRBV12-2 with TRBJ2-3; TRBD2, as called in the table, went unchecked against the DNA. TRBV12-2 is reported as a pseudogene. CDR3 size: 18 residues.

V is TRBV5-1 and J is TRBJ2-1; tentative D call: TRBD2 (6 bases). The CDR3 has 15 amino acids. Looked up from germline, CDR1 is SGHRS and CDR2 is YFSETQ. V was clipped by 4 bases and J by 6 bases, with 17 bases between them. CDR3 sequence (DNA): TGCGCCAGCAGCCAACGGGACTCCACGGGCAATGAGCAGTTCTTC. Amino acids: CASSQRDSTGNEQFF.

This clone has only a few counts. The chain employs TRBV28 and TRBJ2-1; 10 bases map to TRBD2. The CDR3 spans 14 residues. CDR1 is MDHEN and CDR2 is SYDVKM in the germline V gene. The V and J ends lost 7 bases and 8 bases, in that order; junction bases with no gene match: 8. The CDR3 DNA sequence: TGTGCCAGCAACAGCGGGGGGGAGGCCGATGAGCAGTTCTTC. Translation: CASNSGGEADEQFF.

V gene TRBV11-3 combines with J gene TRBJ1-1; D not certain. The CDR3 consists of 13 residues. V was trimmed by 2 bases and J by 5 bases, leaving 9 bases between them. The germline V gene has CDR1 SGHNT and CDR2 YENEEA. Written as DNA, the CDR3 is TGTGCCAGCAGCTTATGGGTGACGACTGAAGCTTTCTTT. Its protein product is CASSLWVTTEAFF. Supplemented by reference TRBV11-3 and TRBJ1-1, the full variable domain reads EAGVVQSPRYKIIEKKQPVAFWCNPISGHNTLYWYLQNLGQGPELLIRYENEEAVDDSQLPKDRFSAERLKGVDSTLKIQPAELGDSAVYLCASSLWVTTEAFFGQGTRLTVV.

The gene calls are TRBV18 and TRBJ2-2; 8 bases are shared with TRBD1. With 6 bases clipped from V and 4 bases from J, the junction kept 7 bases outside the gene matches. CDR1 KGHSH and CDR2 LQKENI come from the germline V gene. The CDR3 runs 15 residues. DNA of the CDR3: TGTGCCAGCTCCCGGGACAGGCAGTTCACCGGGGAGCTGTTTTTT. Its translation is CASSRDRQFTGELFF. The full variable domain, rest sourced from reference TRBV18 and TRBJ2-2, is NAGVMQNPRHLVRRRGQEARLRCSPMKGHSHVYWYRQLPEEGLKFMVYLQKENIIDESGMPKERFSAEFPKEGPSILRIQQVVRGDSAAYFCASSRDRQFTGELFFGEGSRLTVL.